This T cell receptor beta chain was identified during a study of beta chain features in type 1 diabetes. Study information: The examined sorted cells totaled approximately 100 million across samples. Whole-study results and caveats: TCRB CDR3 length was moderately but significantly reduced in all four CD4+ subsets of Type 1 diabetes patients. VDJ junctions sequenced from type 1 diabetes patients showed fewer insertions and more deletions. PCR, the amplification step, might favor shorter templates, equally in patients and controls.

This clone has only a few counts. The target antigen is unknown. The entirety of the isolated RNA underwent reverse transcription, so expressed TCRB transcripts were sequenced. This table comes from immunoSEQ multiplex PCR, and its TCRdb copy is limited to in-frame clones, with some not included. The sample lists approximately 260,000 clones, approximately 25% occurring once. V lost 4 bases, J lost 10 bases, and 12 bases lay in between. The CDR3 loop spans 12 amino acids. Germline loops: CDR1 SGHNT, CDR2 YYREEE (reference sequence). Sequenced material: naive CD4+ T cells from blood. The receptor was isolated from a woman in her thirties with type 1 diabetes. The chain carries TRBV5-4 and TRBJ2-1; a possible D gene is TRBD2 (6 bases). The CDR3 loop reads CASSASSVEQFF. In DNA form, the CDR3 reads TGTGCCAGCAGCGCTTCTAGCGTCGAGCAGTTCTTC.